This entry is about one T cell receptor (beta chain). Its specificity is unknown. This sample was included in a study of B cell selection in AIRE deficiency. General study findings and limits: CDR3s were shorter in shared Treg sequences, reflecting few non-templated nucleotide insertions. With only TCRbeta sequenced, around 40% of shared healthy Treg sequences overlapped Tconv.

Regulatory T cells were sorted as CD4+CD25hiCD127low/negative. Controls came from healthy donors unrelated to patients. This table comes from immunoSEQ multiplex PCR, and its TCRdb copy is limited to in-frame clones, with some not included. The sample carries tens of thousands of clones, 80% to 95% recorded once. The specimen sequenced was CD4+CD25+ Tregs sorted from PBMCs. This TCR came from a human donor in good health.

The CDR3 spells CASSELGTENTGELFF. The CDR3 region has the DNA TGTGCCAGCAGTGAACTCGGGACAGAGAACACCGGGGAGCTGTTTTTT. The chain combines TRBV6-1 with TRBJ2-2, with 7 positions matching TRBD1. CDR1 is MNHNS, CDR2 SASEGT, per germline. The V segment lost 2 bases and the J segment 1 base; nucleotides outside the gene matches: 4. The length of the CDR3 is 16 residues.